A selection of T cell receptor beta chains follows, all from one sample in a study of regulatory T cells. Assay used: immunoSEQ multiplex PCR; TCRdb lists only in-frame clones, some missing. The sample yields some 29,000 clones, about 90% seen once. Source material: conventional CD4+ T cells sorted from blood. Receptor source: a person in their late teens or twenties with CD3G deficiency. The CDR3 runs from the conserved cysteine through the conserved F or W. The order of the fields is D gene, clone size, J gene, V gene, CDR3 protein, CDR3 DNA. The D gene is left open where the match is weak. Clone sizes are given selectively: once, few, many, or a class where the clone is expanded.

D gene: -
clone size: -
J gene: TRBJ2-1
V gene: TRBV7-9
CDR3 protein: CASSRSDRGEQFF
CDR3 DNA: TGTGCCAGCAGCCGCAGCGATCGGGGAGAGCAGTTCTTC

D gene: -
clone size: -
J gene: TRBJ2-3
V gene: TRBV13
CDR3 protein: CASSLTPLGDTQYF
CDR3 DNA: TGTGCCAGCAGCTTAACCCCCCTTGGAGATACGCAGTATTTT

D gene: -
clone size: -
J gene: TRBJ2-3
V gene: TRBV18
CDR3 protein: CASSPHSGAYTDTQYF
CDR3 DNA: TGTGCCAGCTCACCACATAGCGGAGCCTACACAGATACGCAGTATTTT

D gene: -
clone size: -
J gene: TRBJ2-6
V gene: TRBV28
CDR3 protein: CASSRLRSSGANVLTF
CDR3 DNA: TGTGCCAGCTCTCGCCTCAGGTCCTCTGGGGCCAACGTCCTGACTTTC

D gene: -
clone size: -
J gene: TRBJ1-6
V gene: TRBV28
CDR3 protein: CASRPTGSGQPLHF
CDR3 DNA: TGTGCCAGCAGACCAACAGGGTCTGGGCAACCCCTCCACTTT

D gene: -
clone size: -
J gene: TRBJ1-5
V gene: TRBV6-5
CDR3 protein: CASSRFSNQPQHF
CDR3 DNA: TGTGCCAGCAGCCGGTTTAGCAATCAGCCCCAGCATTTT

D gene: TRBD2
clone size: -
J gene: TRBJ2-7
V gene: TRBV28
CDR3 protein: CASSSPFRIGGTSEQYF
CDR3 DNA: TGTGCCAGCAGTTCACCTTTTCGTATCGGGGGGACTTCCGAGCAGTACTTC

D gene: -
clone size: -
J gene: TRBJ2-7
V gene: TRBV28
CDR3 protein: CASSSAEGTREQYF
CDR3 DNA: TGTGCCAGCAGTTCTGCCGAGGGGACACGGGAGCAGTACTTC

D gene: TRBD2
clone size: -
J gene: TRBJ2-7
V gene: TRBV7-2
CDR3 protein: CASRGSSGGDYEQYF
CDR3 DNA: TGTGCCAGCAGGGGCTCTAGCGGGGGGGACTACGAGCAGTACTTC

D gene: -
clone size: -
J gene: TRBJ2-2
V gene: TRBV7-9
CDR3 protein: CASSAQGGTGELFF
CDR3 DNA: TGTGCCAGCAGCGCGCAGGGTGGCACCGGGGAGCTGTTTTTT

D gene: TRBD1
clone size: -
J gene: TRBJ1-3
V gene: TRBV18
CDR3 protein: CASSPDRGGHTIYF
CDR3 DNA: TGTGCCAGCTCACCGGACAGGGGAGGACACACCATATATTTT

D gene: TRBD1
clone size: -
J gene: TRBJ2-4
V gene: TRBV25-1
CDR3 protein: CASRSLGTGNIQYF
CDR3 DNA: TGTGCCAGCAGGAGCCTGGGGACAGGGAACATTCAGTACTTC

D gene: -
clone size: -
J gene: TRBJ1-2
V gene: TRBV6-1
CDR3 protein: CASSVMTVSNYGYTF
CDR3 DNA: TGTGCCAGCAGTGTTATGACGGTGTCTAACTATGGCTACACCTTC

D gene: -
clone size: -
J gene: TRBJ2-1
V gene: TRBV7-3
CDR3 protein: CASSLYAYNEQFF
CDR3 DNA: TGTGCCAGCAGCTTATATGCCTACAATGAGCAGTTCTTC

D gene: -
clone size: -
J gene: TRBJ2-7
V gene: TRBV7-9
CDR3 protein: CASSLAGGSYEQYF
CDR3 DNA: TGTGCCAGCAGCTTAGCGGGCGGGTCCTACGAGCAGTACTTC

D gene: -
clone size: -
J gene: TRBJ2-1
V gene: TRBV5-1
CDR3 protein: CASSLEGGSSYNEQFF
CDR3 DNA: TGCGCCAGCAGCTTGGAGGGCGGGTCCTCCTACAATGAGCAGTTCTTC

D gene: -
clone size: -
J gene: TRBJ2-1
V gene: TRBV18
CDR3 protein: CASSPPISTSSSYNEQFF
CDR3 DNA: TGTGCCAGCTCACCACCGATTAGCACTTCAAGCTCCTACAATGAGCAGTTCTTC

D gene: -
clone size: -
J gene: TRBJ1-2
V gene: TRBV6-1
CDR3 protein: CASRAQIGYGYTF
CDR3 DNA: TGTGCCAGCAGAGCACAGATCGGCTATGGCTACACCTTC

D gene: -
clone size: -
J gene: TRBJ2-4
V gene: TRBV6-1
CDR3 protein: CASLEEYIAKNIQYF
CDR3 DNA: TGTGCCAGCCTGGAGGAGTACATAGCCAAAAACATTCAGTACTTC

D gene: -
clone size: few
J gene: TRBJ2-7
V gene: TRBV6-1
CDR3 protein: CASSDHRGYEQYF
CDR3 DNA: TGTGCCAGCAGTGACCATAGGGGCTACGAGCAGTACTTC

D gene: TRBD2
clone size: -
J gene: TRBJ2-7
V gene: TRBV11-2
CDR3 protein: CASSLTIAGGTYEQYF
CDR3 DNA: TGTGCCAGCAGCTTAACGATAGCGGGAGGAACCTACGAGCAGTACTTC

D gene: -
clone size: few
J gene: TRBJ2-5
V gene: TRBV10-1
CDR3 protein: CASSESTGPVETQYF
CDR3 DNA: TGCGCCAGCAGTGAGTCGACGGGGCCCGTGGAGACCCAGTACTTC

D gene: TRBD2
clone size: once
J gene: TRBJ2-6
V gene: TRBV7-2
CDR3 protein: CASSLSGGRISGANVLTF
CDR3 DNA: TGTGCCAGCAGCTTAAGCGGGGGACGGATCTCTGGGGCCAACGTCCTGACTTTC

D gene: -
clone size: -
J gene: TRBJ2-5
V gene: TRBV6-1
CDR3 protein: CASSAWDAGSAQYF
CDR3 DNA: TGTGCCAGCAGTGCGTGGGACGCAGGTTCGGCCCAGTACTTC

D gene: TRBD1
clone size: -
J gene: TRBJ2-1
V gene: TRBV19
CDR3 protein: CASSRGTGAYNEQFF
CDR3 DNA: TGTGCCAGTAGCCGCGGGACAGGGGCCTACAATGAGCAGTTCTTC

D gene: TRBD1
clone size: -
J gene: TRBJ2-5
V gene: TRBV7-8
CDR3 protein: CASSTGQGAREETQYF
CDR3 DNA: TGTGCCAGCAGCACCGGACAGGGGGCTAGAGAAGAGACCCAGTACTTC

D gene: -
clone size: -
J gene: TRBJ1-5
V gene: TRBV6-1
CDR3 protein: CASTPGGIEPPQHF
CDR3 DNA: TGTGCCAGCACGCCAGGTGGAATTGAGCCGCCCCAGCATTTT

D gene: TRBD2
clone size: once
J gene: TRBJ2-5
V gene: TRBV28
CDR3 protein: CASSPSSGSRETQYF
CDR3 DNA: TGTGCCAGCAGTCCTTCTAGCGGGAGTCGGGAGACCCAGTACTTC

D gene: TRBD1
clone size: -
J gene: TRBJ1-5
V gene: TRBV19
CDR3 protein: CASSILGTAQPQHF
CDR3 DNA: TGTGCCAGTAGTATCCTAGGGACAGCCCAGCCCCAGCATTTT

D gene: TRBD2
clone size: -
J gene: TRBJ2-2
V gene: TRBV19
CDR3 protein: CASSIHKAGGGTGELFF
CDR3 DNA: TGTGCCAGTAGTATCCACAAAGCGGGAGGGGGTACCGGGGAGCTGTTTTTT

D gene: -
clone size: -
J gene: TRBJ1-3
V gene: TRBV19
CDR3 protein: CASRDYTSGNTIYF
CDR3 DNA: TGTGCCAGCCGCGACTACACCAGCGGAAACACCATATATTTT

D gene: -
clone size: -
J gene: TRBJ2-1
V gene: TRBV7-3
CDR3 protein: CASSLGYSHQAEQFF
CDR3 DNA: TGTGCCAGCAGCTTAGGGTACTCCCACCAAGCTGAGCAGTTCTTC

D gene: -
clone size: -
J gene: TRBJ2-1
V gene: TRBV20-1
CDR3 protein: CSARVGFEQFF
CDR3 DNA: TGCAGTGCTAGAGTGGGGTTTGAGCAGTTCTTC

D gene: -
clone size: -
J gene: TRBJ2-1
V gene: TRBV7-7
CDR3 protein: CASSLGNVRGFYNEQFF
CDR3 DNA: TGTGCTAGCAGCTTAGGGAATGTTCGAGGGTTTTACAATGAGCAGTTCTTC

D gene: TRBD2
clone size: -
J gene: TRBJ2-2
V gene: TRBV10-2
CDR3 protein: CASSVTGTSGTGELFF
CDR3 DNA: TGCGCCAGCAGTGTTACCGGGACTAGCGGCACCGGGGAGCTGTTTTTT

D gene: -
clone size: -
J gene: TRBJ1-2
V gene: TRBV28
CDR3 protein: CASSFGPIEGYTF
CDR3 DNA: TGTGCCAGCAGTTTTGGTCCTATTGAAGGCTACACCTTC

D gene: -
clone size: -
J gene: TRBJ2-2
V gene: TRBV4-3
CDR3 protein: CASSQSPVDNTGELFF
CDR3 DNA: TGCGCCAGCAGCCAATCTCCCGTAGATAACACCGGGGAGCTGTTTTTT

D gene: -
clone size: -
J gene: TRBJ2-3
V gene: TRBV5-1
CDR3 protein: CASSPVGAGSTDTQYF
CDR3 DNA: TGCGCCAGCAGCCCGGTTGGTGCGGGAAGCACAGATACGCAGTATTTT

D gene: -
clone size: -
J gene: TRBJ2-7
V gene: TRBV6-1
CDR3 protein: CASSERYEQYF
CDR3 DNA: TGTGCCAGCAGTGAACGATACGAGCAGTACTTC

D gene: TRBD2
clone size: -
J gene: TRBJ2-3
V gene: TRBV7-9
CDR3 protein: CASSGGGSSADTQYF
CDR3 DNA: TGTGCCAGCAGCGGAGGCGGGAGTTCGGCAGATACGCAGTATTTT

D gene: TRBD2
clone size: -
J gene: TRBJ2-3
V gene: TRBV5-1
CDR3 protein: CASSLGPGLTTDTQYF
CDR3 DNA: TGCGCCAGCAGCTTAGGGCCGGGACTAACCACAGATACGCAGTATTTT

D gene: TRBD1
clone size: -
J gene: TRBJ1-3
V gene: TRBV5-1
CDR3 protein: CASSPRGSGNTIYF
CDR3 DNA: TGCGCCAGCAGCCCCAGGGGGTCCGGAAACACCATATATTTT

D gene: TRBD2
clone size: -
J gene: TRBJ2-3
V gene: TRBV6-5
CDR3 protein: CASSFRLAGATDTQYF
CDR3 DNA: TGTGCCAGCAGTTTCCGACTAGCGGGGGCCACAGATACGCAGTATTTT

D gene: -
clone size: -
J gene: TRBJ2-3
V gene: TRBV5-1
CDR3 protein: CASSPGGTSTDTQYF
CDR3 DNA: TGCGCCAGCAGCCCTGGCGGGACTAGCACAGATACGCAGTATTTT

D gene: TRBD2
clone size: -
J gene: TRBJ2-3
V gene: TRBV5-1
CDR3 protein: CASSLSSGHTDTQYF
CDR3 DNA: TGCGCCAGCAGCTTGTCTAGCGGGCACACAGATACGCAGTATTTT

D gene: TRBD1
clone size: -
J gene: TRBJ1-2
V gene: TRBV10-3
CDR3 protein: CAISLTGEDGYTF
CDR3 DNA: TGTGCCATCAGCCTGACAGGGGAGGATGGCTACACCTTC

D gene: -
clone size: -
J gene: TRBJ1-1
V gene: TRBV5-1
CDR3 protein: CASSPMTGGTEAFF
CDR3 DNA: TGCGCCAGCAGCCCCATGACGGGGGGCACTGAAGCTTTCTTT

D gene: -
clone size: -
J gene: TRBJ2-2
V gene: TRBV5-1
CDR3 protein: CASSLGVTTGELFF
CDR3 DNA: TGCGCCAGCAGCTTGGGTGTGACCACCGGGGAGCTGTTTTTT

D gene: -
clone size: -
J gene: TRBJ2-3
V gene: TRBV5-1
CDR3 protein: CASSLTGTYLTDTQYF
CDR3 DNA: TGCGCCAGCAGCTTGACCGGGACGTACCTCACAGATACGCAGTATTTT

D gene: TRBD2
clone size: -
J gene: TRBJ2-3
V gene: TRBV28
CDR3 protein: CASSSASFSGSTDTQYF
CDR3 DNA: TGTGCCAGCAGTTCCGCGAGTTTTAGCGGGAGCACAGATACGCAGTATTTT

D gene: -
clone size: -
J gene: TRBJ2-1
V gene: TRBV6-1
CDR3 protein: CASSRDSLWNEQFF
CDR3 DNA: TGTGCCAGCAGCCGGGACTCCCTCTGGAATGAGCAGTTCTTC

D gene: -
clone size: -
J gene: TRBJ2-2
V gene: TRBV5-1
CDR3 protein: CASSPQEGTGELFF
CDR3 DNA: TGCGCCAGCAGCCCCCAGGAGGGCACCGGGGAGCTGTTTTTT

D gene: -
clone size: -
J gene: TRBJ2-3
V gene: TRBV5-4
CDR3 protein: CASSLGGPKGADTQYF
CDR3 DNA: TGTGCCAGCAGCTTGGGGGGGCCAAAAGGGGCAGATACGCAGTATTTT

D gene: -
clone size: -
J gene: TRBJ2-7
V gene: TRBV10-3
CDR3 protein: CAISPEGDEQYF
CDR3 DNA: TGTGCCATCAGTCCCGAAGGAGACGAGCAGTACTTC

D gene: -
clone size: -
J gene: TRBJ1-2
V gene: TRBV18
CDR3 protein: CASSPPGRRGYGYTF
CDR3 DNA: TGTGCCAGCTCACCCCCAGGGAGGAGGGGATATGGCTACACCTTC

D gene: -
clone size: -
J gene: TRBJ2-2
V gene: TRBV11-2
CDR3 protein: CASSFQVTGELFF
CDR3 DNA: TGTGCCAGCAGCTTCCAGGTCACCGGGGAGCTGTTTTTT

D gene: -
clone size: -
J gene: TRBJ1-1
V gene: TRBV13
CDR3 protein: CASKRGGSGTEAFF
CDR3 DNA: TGTGCCAGCAAGCGTGGGGGCTCTGGGACTGAAGCTTTCTTT

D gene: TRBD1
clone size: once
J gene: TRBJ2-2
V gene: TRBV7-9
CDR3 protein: CASSLALGGELFF
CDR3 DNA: TGTGCCAGCAGCTTAGCTCTAGGGGGCGAGCTGTTTTTT